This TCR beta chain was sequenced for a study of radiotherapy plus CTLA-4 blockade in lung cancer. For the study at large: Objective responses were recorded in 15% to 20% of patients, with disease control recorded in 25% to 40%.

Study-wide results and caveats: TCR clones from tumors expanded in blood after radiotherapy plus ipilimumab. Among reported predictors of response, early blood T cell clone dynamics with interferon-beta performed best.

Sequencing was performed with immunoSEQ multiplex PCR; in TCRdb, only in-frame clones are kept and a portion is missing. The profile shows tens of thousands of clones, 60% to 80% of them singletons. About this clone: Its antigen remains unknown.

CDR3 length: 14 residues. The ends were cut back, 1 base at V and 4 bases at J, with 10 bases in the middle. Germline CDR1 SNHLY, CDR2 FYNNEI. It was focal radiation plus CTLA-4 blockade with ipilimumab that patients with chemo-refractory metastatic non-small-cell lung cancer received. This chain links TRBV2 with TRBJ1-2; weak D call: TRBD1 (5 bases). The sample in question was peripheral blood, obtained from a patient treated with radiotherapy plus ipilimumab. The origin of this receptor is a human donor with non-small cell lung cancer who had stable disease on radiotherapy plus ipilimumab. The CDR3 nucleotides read TGTGCCAGCAGTGAAGGTGACAGCCCCTATGGCTACACCTTC. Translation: CASSEGDSPYGYTF.